This TCR beta chain was identified during a study of blood T cell repertoires in COVID-19. As for the study in general: Sources were T cells, B-cell-depleted T cells, or PBMCs; the material itself was cDNA or gDNA.

Living in 25 or so US areas, the participants were between 18 and 89 years of age. Recovered status applied to Cohort 3 donors who had two consecutive negative PCRs. It also applied to those with clearance or with symptom resolution. This clone has only a few counts. Libraries were prepared by immunoSEQ multiplex PCR; TCRdb keeps only in-frame clonotypes and omits some of them. The sample has about 370,000 clones, 85% to 90% seen once; the top ten hold over 0.95%. The germline V and J ends were trimmed by 1 base and 4 bases, with 8 bases remaining between them. The germline V gene has CDR1 LNHDA and CDR2 SQIVND (reference sequence). This CDR3 spans 13 amino acids.

The receptor's source is a man aged 18 to 29 who had recovered from COVID-19. What was sequenced was PBMCs or T cells enriched from blood (not recorded which). The chain carries TRBV19 and TRBJ2-7; the D gene is possibly TRBD2 (5 bases). CDR3 DNA sequence: TGTGCCAGTAGTATAGCTCCGGGGTACGAGCAGTACTTC. It encodes CASSIAPGYEQYF.